A single sample gave rise to the 5 T cell receptor beta chains below, sequenced in a study of CD8 T cells in ankylosing spondylitis. Study results and limitations: A TCR beta motif of 8 or 9 highly homologous variants appeared characteristic of ankylosing spondylitis blood.

TCRdb independently ran MiXCR on the 5' RACE reads; one entry per CDR3 protein. The sample lists around 890,000 distinct CDR3 sequences, approximately 10% seen once, with approximately 0.51% in the top ten. No cognate antigen is known for these TCRs. What was sequenced was blood, either unsorted or a sorted T cell fraction (not recorded which). The receptors derive from a male donor with ankylosing spondylitis.

The V gene is TRBV24-1, the J gene TRBJ1-2; possible D gene TRBD1, 6 bases. CDR3 length: 13 residues. CDR1 and CDR2 (germline): KGHDR, SFDVKD. V lost 4 bases to trimming and J lost 4 bases, with 9 bases between them. The CDR3 here is CATSEEGGYGYTF. DNA of the CDR3: TGTGCCACCAGTGAGGAGGGGGGCTATGGCTACACCTTC.

This clonotype was seen a handful of times. The V call is TRBV7-2, the J call TRBJ1-1; no reliable D call. The CDR3 spans 16 residues. V lost 6 bases and J 0 bases, leaving 17 bases between the germline ends. Germline V lookup: CDR1 SGHTA, CDR2 FQGNSA. The CDR3 protein is CASSHRTSRLNTEAFF. DNA for the CDR3: TGTGCCAGCAGTCATCGGACGAGTCGGTTGAACACTGAAGCTTTCTTT. Together with reference TRBV7-2 and TRBJ1-1, the CDR3 gives the full variable domain: GAGVSQSPSNKVTEKGKDVELRCDPISGHTALYWYRQSLGQGLEFLIYFQGNSAPDKSGLPSDRFSAERTGGSVSTLTIQRTQQEDSAVYLCASSHRTSRLNTEAFFGQGTRLTVV.

This clonotype was observed a few times. V usage is TRBV4-3 and J usage is TRBJ1-2; 9 positions agree with TRBD1. This CDR3 region has 17 residues. Trimming at V came to 0 bases and at J to 2 bases, leaving 7 bases not matched to a gene. CDR1 and CDR2 (germline): LGHNA, YSLEER. CDR3 bases: TGCGCCAGCAGCCAAGATCATTTGGGACAGGGAAACTATGGCTACACCTTC. Its protein is CASSQDHLGQGNYGYTF.

This chain joins TRBV6-1 and TRBJ2-7, with TRBD1 as a possible D gene (5 bases). The CDR3 totals 13 residues. Germline CDR1 reads MNHNS; CDR2 reads SASEGT. V shed 4 bases and J shed 1 base, with 8 bases lying between them. In nucleotides, the CDR3 is TGTGCCAGCAGTGGGTACAGGTCCTACGAGCAGTACTTC. Translation: CASSGYRSYEQYF.

This clonotype showed up just a few times. This chain uses TRBV20-1 with TRBJ2-5; maybe TRBD2 (5 bases). CDR3 length: 16 residues. The germline V gene encodes CDR1 DFQATT and CDR2 SNEGSKA (reference sequence). Between the trimmed V and J ends, which lost 4 bases and 5 bases, there was a span of 23 bases. The CDR3 is CSATRGPGLRWETQYF. In DNA, the CDR3 is TGCAGTGCTACCCGAGGGCCTGGCCTCAGGTGGGAGACCCAGTACTTC.